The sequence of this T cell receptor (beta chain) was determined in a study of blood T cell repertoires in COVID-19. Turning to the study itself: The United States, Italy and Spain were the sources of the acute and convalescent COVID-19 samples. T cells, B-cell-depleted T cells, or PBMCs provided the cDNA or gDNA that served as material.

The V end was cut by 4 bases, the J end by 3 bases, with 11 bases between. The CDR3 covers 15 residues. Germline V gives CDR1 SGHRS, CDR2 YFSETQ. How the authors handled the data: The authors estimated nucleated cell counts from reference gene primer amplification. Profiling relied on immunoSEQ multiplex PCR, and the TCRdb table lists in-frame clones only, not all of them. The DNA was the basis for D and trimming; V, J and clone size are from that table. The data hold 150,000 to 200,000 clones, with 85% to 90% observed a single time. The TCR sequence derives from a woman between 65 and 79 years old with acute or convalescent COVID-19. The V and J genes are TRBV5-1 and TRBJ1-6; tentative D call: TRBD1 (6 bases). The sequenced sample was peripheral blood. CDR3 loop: CASSPRTDYNSPLHF. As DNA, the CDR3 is TGCGCCAGCAGCCCCAGGACAGACTATAATTCACCCCTCCACTTT.